This T cell receptor (beta chain) emerged from a study of shared clonotypes between healthy human individuals. The CDR3 sequence is 17 residues long. Germline assignment: CDR1 MNHEY and CDR2 SMNVEV (reference sequence). Between the trimmed V and J ends, which lost 4 bases and 5 bases, there was a span of 21 bases. The table came from immunoSEQ multiplex PCR; TCRdb's copy has only in-frame clones and leaves some out. The data hold some 2,500,000 clones, with 85% to 95% observed a single time. Sequenced: naive CD4+ T cells from PBMCs. Subset denoted: CD45RA+ positively selected. This chain uses TRBV27 with TRBJ2-1; D perhaps matches TRBD2 (6 bases). The clonotype originates from a man between 18 and 35 years old in good health. Some clones in this sample may be carry-over from other donors' samples. The CDR3 sequence: CASSSAPTSHYDNEQFF. The CDR3 nucleotides read TGTGCCAGCAGTTCCGCCCCGACTAGTCATTACGACAATGAGCAGTTCTTC.